This TCR beta chain was documented in a study of cytomegalovirus exposure and HLA in healthy donors. V was clipped by 5 bases and J by 0 bases, with 9 bases between them. Germline V gene lookup returns CDR1 SGHRS and CDR2 YFSETQ. The CDR3 runs to 14 residues. The study ran its PCR with 60 Vbeta and 13 Jbeta primers. Original processing notes: In a later analysis, 75 million to 95 million unique TCR beta chains included roughly 11 million shared by two or more donors. Clones were sequenced by immunoSEQ multiplex PCR, and TCRdb holds only the in-frame ones, with some missing. V and J calls and clone size are those listed in that table; D and trimming were worked out from the DNA. This table holds approximately 150,000 clones, about 64% found once.

The chain combines TRBV5-1 with TRBJ1-5, with a possible D match to TRBD1 (5 bases). Sequenced input: PBMCs. The sequence was collected from a woman aged 25 to 39 in good health and CMV-seropositive. The CDR3 DNA follows: TGCGCCAGCAGGGAGGGGAATAGCAATCAGCCCCAGCATTTT. Protein: CASREGNSNQPQHF. Using reference TRBV5-1 and TRBJ1-5 for the parts outside the CDR3, the full variable domain is KAGVTQTPRYLIKTRGQQVTLSCSPISGHRSVSWYQQTPGQGLQFLFEYFSETQRNKGNFPGRFSGRQFSNSRSEMNVSTLELGDSALYLCASREGNSNQPQHFGDGTRLSIL.